The 24 T cell receptor beta chains reported below all come from one sample, sequenced in a study of Ad26.COV2.S vaccination and SARS-CoV-2 variants. Treatment in this sample: 15 to 20 received Ad26.COV2.S at low or high dose, single or two shots; about five received placebo; per-sample allocation not given. It was on day 63 after the first vaccine or placebo injection that samples were taken. Measured with immunoSEQ multiplex PCR; TCRdb has only the in-frame clones, and not every one. The data show 360,000 or so clones, 89% seen once. Here the sequenced sample was peripheral blood, taken in a trial of Ad26.COV2.S vaccine versus placebo. These receptor sequences come from a person aged 18-60 years who received the Ad26.COV2.S COVID-19 vaccine or a placebo.

The chain recombines TRBV27 with TRBJ1-3, with D possibly matching TRBD1 (6 bases). CDR1 is MNHEY and CDR2 is SMNVEV in the germline V gene (reference sequence). V lost 3 bases to trimming and J lost 8 bases, with 11 bases between them. CDR3 length: 13 amino acids. In nucleotides, the CDR3 is TGTGCCAGCAGTTTGTCGGGGGGCTACACCATATATTTT. This codes for CASSLSGGYTIYF.

The rearrangement joins TRBV10-1 to TRBJ1-5; D is ambiguous. Trimming took off 3 bases at V and 3 bases at J, with 6 bases between the two ends. Germline CDR1 WNHNN, CDR2 SYGVQD (reference sequence). This CDR3 comprises 13 residues. The CDR3 is CASSEPVNQPQHF. CDR3 nucleotide sequence: TGCGCCAGCAGTGAACCGGTCAATCAGCCCCAGCATTTT.

The V call is TRBV18, the J call TRBJ1-1; 12 positions agree with TRBD1. J lost 5 bases, V lost 5 bases, and 9 bases had no gene match. This CDR3 has 16 residues. Germline CDR1 is KGHSH and CDR2 is LQKENI. The CDR3 is CASSGGTGGARTEAFF. CDR3 DNA sequence: TGTGCCAGCTCAGGGGGGACAGGGGGCGCGAGGACTGAAGCTTTCTTT.

V usage is TRBV27 and J usage is TRBJ2-7; 11 bases agree with TRBD2. The CDR3 extends over 14 amino acids. Trimming at V came to 3 bases and at J to 7 bases, leaving 5 bases not matched to a gene. Germline V CDR1 and CDR2: MNHEY, SMNVEV (reference sequence). CDR3 nucleotides: TGTGCCAGCAGTTTTAGCGGGAGGGCCTTTGAGCAGTACTTC. It specifies CASSFSGRAFEQYF.

CDR3 protein: CAWSYISGTGELFF. For the CDR3, the DNA is TGTGCCTGGAGTTATATATCGGGGACCGGGGAGCTGTTTTTT. The chain carries TRBV30 and TRBJ2-2, with a weak D call TRBD2 (5 bases). Trimming pared 2 bases from V and 5 bases from J, leaving 12 bases between. The CDR3 runs to 14 residues. Germline-derived CDR1 and CDR2 are GTSNPN and SVGIG (reference sequence).

With respect to this clone: The same CDR3 can be traced to other DNA sequences in this sample. V and J are TRBV3-1 (or the pseudogene TRBV3-2) and TRBJ2-6; 7 nucleotides align to TRBD2. Per germline, CDR1 LGHDT and CDR2 YNNKEL (reference sequence). V was pared by 3 bases and J by 3 bases, with 5 bases of the junction left unmatched. The CDR3 has 16 residues. CDR3: CASSQIGRGGANVLTF. The CDR3 coding sequence is TGTGCCAGCAGCCAGATAGGGAGGGGTGGGGCCAACGTCCTGACTTTC.

The chain has TRBV7-9 and TRBJ2-2; 8 bases map to TRBD1. The CDR3 extends over 15 amino acids. V lost 5 bases to trimming and J lost 5 bases; unmatched junction nucleotides: 7. Germline V CDR1 and CDR2: SEHNR, FQNEAQ (reference sequence). The CDR3 DNA sequence: TGTGCCAGCAGCGGTGACAGGGGTGGAACCGGGGAGCTGTTTTTT. Translated: CASSGDRGGTGELFF.

The chain combines TRBV11-1 with TRBJ1-5, with a weak D call TRBD1 (6 bases). CDR1 is SGHAT, CDR2 FQDESV, per germline (reference sequence). V lost 3 bases and J lost 2, with 8 bases in between. This CDR3 has 14 residues. The DNA for the CDR3 is TGTGCCAGCAGCTTGGGGGCCGGCAATCAGCCCCAGCATTTT. It specifies CASSLGAGNQPQHF.

This chain connects TRBV28 to TRBJ2-7, with TRBD1 matching 11 bases. There are 16 residues in the CDR3. V lost 5 bases, J lost 6 bases, and 12 bases stayed unmatched. Germline loops: CDR1 MDHEN, CDR2 SYDVKM. In DNA, the CDR3 is TGTGCCAGCAGTCGGACAGGGGGCGTTTTGGCAAGCGAGCAGTACTTC. This encodes CASSRTGGVLASEQYF.

This chain links TRBV18 with TRBJ1-5, with a tentative D call TRBD1 (5 bases). CDR3 length equals 13 residues. The germline CDR1 and CDR2 sequences are KGHSH and LQKENI. V was trimmed by 6 bases and J by 7 bases, leaving 13 bases between them. DNA for the CDR3: TGTGCCAGCTCCCCGGGGCATCAACAGCCCCAGCATTTT. Translated: CASSPGHQQPQHF.

This clone was observed a single time. This sequence joins TRBV4-1 and TRBJ2-7, with 7 bases aligning to TRBD2. Germline CDR1 and CDR2: MGHRA and YSYEKL. Trimming removed 4 bases from V and 2 bases from J; junction bases left unmatched: 8. This CDR3 is built from 15 residues. CDR3 nucleotide sequence: TGCGCCAGCAGCCGAGAACTAGCGAGGACCTACGAGCAGTACTTC. This sequence encodes CASSRELARTYEQYF.

The chain employs TRBV12-5 and TRBJ2-1; D gene ambiguous. The CDR3 is 11 residues long. V gave up 7 bases and J gave up 4 bases, with 5 bases separating them. Germline V CDR1 and CDR2: LGHNT, FRNRAP. CDR3 sequence: CASEGYNEQFF. Written as DNA, the CDR3 is TGTGCTAGTGAGGGTTACAATGAGCAGTTCTTC.

In this sample, this clone turned up once. The chain links TRBV7-3 to TRBJ2-1, with 7 bases identical to TRBD2. The CDR3 contains 13 residues. Germline assignment: CDR1 SGHTA and CDR2 FQGTGA. V dropped 5 bases and J dropped 7; count of bases not matched to a gene: 5. The CDR3 coding sequence is TGTGCCAGCAGCCCTCAGGGAGGGAATGAGCAGTTCTTC. Translating it yields CASSPQGGNEQFF.

V is TRBV28 and J is TRBJ2-7; the D call may be TRBD1 or TRBD2 (5 bases each). The CDR3 totals 13 residues. V lost 6 bases and J lost 5, with 14 bases in between. CDR1 is MDHEN, CDR2 SYDVKM, per germline. The DNA of the CDR3 is TGTGCCAGCAGGGGACCAAACGGCCACGAGCAGTACTTC. Its translation is CASRGPNGHEQYF.

This rearrangement joins TRBV24-1 to TRBJ2-2, with a weak D call TRBD2 (6 bases). CDR3 size: 15 residues. Trimming shortened V by 5 bases and J by 7 bases, and 16 bases separated the two germline ends. Per the germline V gene, CDR1 is KGHDR and CDR2 is SFDVKD. The CDR3 here is CATSVRGEESGELFF. The CDR3 DNA reads TGTGCCACCAGTGTCCGAGGGGAGGAAAGCGGGGAGCTGTTTTTT.

The V call is TRBV19, the J call TRBJ2-1; possibly TRBD1 for D (6 bases). The CDR3 spans 14 residues. Trimming stripped 7 bases from V and 1 base from J, with 11 bases between. Germline lookup yields CDR1 LNHDA and CDR2 SQIVND (reference sequence). Here the CDR3 reads CASKDRWSYNEQFF. The CDR3 DNA reads TGTGCCAGTAAGGACAGATGGTCCTACAATGAGCAGTTCTTC.

The chain combines TRBV5-6 with TRBJ2-1; 7 bases are shared with TRBD1. Germline loops: CDR1 SGHDT, CDR2 YYEEEE. CDR3 length: 13 amino acids. Losses at the gene ends were 3 bases for V and 8 bases for J; bases not matched to a gene: 5. In DNA, the CDR3 is TGTGCCAGCAGCTGGGCTACAGGGGATGAGCAGTTCTTC. Amino acids: CASSWATGDEQFF.

This chain uses TRBV6-6 with TRBJ1-2; perhaps TRBD1 as D (5 bases). Germline-derived CDR1 and CDR2 are MNHNY and SVGAGI (reference sequence). This CDR3 is 18 amino acids long. V gave up 5 bases and J gave up 4 bases, with 26 bases separating them. Here the CDR3 reads CASSPAILRSGASYGYTF. Written as DNA, the CDR3 is TGTGCCAGCAGTCCCGCAATATTAAGGTCCGGGGCCAGCTATGGCTACACCTTC.

The V call is TRBV6-6, the J call TRBJ1-2; D is perhaps TRBD1 (5 bases). CDR3 length: 16 amino acids. Germline lookup yields CDR1 MNHNY and CDR2 SVGAGI (reference sequence). V was pared by 5 bases and J by 0 bases, with 16 bases between. Here the CDR3 reads CASSPKGGDSNYGYTF. CDR3 in DNA: TGTGCCAGCAGTCCCAAGGGAGGGGACTCTAACTATGGCTACACCTTC.

The chain joins TRBV3-1 (or the pseudogene TRBV3-2) to TRBJ1-5; possibly TRBD1 for D (6 bases). This CDR3 region has 16 residues. Germline CDR1 LGHDT, CDR2 YNNKEL (reference sequence). Trimming removed 3 bases at V and 6 bases at J, with 18 bases between. The CDR3 DNA reads as TGTGCCAGCAGCCACGCTCAACTGGGGGGCTCTCAGCCCCAGCATTTT. Its translation is CASSHAQLGGSQPQHF.

V is TRBV18 and J is TRBJ2-1; 10 nucleotides agree with TRBD1. Germline V gene lookup returns CDR1 KGHSH and CDR2 LQKENI. Trimming cost V 2 bases and J 6 bases; bases outside gene matches: 10. The CDR3 extends over 17 amino acids. The CDR3 bases are TGTGCCAGCTCACCAACCAAATCGGGACAGGGGAGCAATGAGCAGTTCTTC. It is translated as CASSPTKSGQGSNEQFF.

This clone was recorded only once. This rearrangement joins TRBV30 to TRBJ1-5, with D maybe TRBD1 (6 bases). The length of the CDR3 is 13 residues. Per the germline V gene, CDR1 is GTSNPN and CDR2 is SVGIG (reference sequence). V was shortened by 0 bases and J by 7 bases, with 10 bases between the two germline ends. The CDR3 reads CAWSVQGHQPQHF. The CDR3 DNA reads as TGTGCCTGGAGTGTACAGGGCCACCAGCCCCAGCATTTT.

In its sample, this clone was seen once. This sequence joins TRBV6-1 and TRBJ1-1; D not resolved. The CDR3 loop spans 15 amino acids. From germline, CDR1 is MNHNS and CDR2 SASEGT. V lost 0 bases to trimming and J lost 5 bases, with 13 bases between them. This CDR3 is CASSEAGGRGTEAFF. The CDR3 DNA is TGTGCCAGCAGTGAAGCAGGCGGCCGAGGGACTGAAGCTTTCTTT.

The chain combines TRBV5-6 with TRBJ1-6; D gene unclear. This CDR3 is 13 amino acids long. Germline V lookup: CDR1 SGHDT, CDR2 YYEEEE. V lost 3 bases to trimming and J lost 7 bases, with 8 bases between them. The CDR3 is CASSSDPNSPLHF. The CDR3 DNA sequence: TGTGCCAGCAGCTCGGACCCCAATTCACCCCTCCACTTT.